The 24 T cell receptor beta chains given below trace back to one sample, sequenced in a study of CD8+ T cells in alopecia areata. Reverse transcribed after extraction, RNA yielded cDNA as the sequencing template. Assay: immunoSEQ multiplex PCR; the TCRdb copy retains only in-frame clones and omits some. Here the sample spans around 300,000 clones, about 62% being singletons. As for treatment: oral pan-JAK inhibitor, 5-10 mg twice daily. The sample in question was CD4+ T cells sorted from blood, obtained around week 54, from a patient treated with tofacitinib. The receptors derive from a human donor with alopecia areata.

The V and J genes are TRBV25-1 and TRBJ2-5; no firm D call. The CDR3 loop spans 15 amino acids. CDR1 is MGHDK, CDR2 SYGVNS, per germline. The V gene lost 5 bases and the J gene lost 3 bases, with 16 bases spanning the gap. The CDR3 region is CASSPTETIEETQYF. CDR3 DNA sequence: TGTGCCAGCAGTCCAACAGAGACGATTGAAGAGACCCAGTACTTC. The full variable domain, with the rest looked up from reference TRBV25-1 and TRBJ2-5, is EADIYQTPRYLVIGTGKKITLECSQTMGHDKMYWYQQDPGMELHLIHYSYGVNSTEKGDLSSESTVSRIRTEHFPLTLESARPSHTSQYLCASSPTETIEETQYFGPGTRLLVL.

This clone was picked up one time. The chain uses TRBV5-6 and TRBJ2-7; either TRBD1 or TRBD2 may supply D (5 bases each). CDR1 is SGHDT, CDR2 YYEEEE, per germline. The germline V and J ends were trimmed by 5 bases and 6 bases, with 15 bases remaining between them. The CDR3 has 13 amino acids. CDR3 in DNA: TGTGCCAGCAGTCCCACGGGGCGGATCGAGCAGTACTTC. Its translation: CASSPTGRIEQYF.

J is TRBJ2-2 and V is TRBV7-9, with D uncertain. Germline V CDR1 and CDR2: SEHNR, FQNEAQ (reference sequence). V lost 7 bases and J 7 bases, leaving 10 bases between the germline ends. This CDR3 region has 12 residues. CDR3: CASITGGGELFF. The CDR3 DNA sequence: TGTGCCAGCATCACGGGCGGCGGGGAGCTGTTTTTT.

The CDR3 DNA sequence: TGTGCCACCAGCAGTGGGGGAAATAGCAATCAGCCCCAGCATTTT. Translating it yields CATSSGGNSNQPQHF. This chain joins TRBV15 and TRBJ1-5, with a tentative D call TRBD1 (5 bases). CDR3 length: 15 amino acids. From germline, CDR1 is LNHNV and CDR2 YYDKDF (reference sequence). V lost 3 bases to trimming and J lost 0 bases, with 9 bases between them.

V and J are TRBV29-1 and TRBJ1-1, with a weak D call TRBD1 (6 bases). Trimming left V 7 bases short and J 0 bases short, with 15 bases between. The CDR3 totals 14 residues. CDR1 is SQVTM and CDR2 is ANQGSEA in the germline V gene. The CDR3 DNA reads TGCAGCGACACCATAGGGGGTTTGAACACTGAAGCTTTCTTT. It yields the protein CSDTIGGLNTEAFF.

The gene calls are TRBV5-1 and TRBJ2-2; the match to TRBD2 covers 8 bases. The V gene's germline CDR1 is SGHRS and CDR2 YFSETQ. The CDR3 covers 14 residues. V trimming: 9 bases; J trimming: 0 bases; junction bases outside the gene matches: 4. The CDR3, as DNA: TGCGCCACCAAGGGACTAGCGAACACCGGGGAGCTGTTTTTT. Translating it yields CATKGLANTGELFF.

This sequence joins TRBV29-1 and TRBJ1-1; unclear D gene. Germline assignment: CDR1 SQVTM and CDR2 ANQGSEA. The CDR3 sequence is 12 residues long. Trimming stripped 5 bases from V and 4 bases from J, with 11 bases between. The CDR3 sequence is CSVKGVGTEAFF. The DNA for the CDR3 is TGCAGCGTTAAGGGTGTGGGCACTGAAGCTTTCTTT.

J is TRBJ2-2 and V is TRBV9, with TRBD2 matching 10 bases. Germline V CDR1 and CDR2: SGDLS, YYNGEE. The V gene end was trimmed by 4 bases and the J gene end by 6 bases; junction bases not matched to a gene: 3. This CDR3 region has 14 residues. CDR3 residues: CASSPGTSAGELFF. CDR3 DNA: TGTGCCAGCAGCCCCGGGACTAGCGCCGGGGAGCTGTTTTTT.

V and J are TRBV4-3 and TRBJ2-3; a possible D gene is TRBD2 (5 bases). Germline CDR1 LGHNA, CDR2 YSLEER. Trimming removed 3 bases from V and 4 bases from J, with 8 bases in between. The CDR3 loop spans 13 amino acids. The CDR3, as DNA: TGCGCCAGCAGCCAGGCGGGCCCAGATACGCAGTATTTT. It yields the protein CASSQAGPDTQYF.

This clone has only a few counts. J is TRBJ2-7 and V is TRBV30; D unclear. The germline V gene has CDR1 GTSNPN and CDR2 SVGIG (reference sequence). CDR3 size: 11 residues. The V gene lost 1 base and the J gene lost 4 bases, with 5 bases spanning the gap. The CDR3 DNA sequence: TGTGCCTGGAGTGACCGATACGAGCAGTACTTC. Protein product: CAWSDRYEQYF.

The chain uses TRBV5-4 and TRBJ2-6; no clear D. Germline CDR1 is SGHNT and CDR2 is YYREEE (reference sequence). The CDR3 extends over 15 amino acids. Trimming removed 0 bases from V and 2 bases from J, with 6 bases in between. In nucleotides, the CDR3 is TGTGCCAGCAGCTTGGAGTCCACTGGGGCCAACGTCCTGACTTTC. Protein product: CASSLESTGANVLTF.

The V gene is TRBV27, the J gene TRBJ2-6, with TRBD1 as a possible D gene (5 bases). Germline assignment: CDR1 MNHEY and CDR2 SMNVEV (reference sequence). The CDR3 sequence is 16 residues long. The ends were cut back, 2 bases at V and 0 bases at J, with 8 bases in the middle. The CDR3 DNA is TGTGCCAGCAGTTTAGGGGCATCCTCTGGGGCCAACGTCCTGACTTTC. This translates into CASSLGASSGANVLTF.

Comments on this clone: Other DNA sequences in the same sample also yield this CDR3. The rearrangement links TRBV29-1 to TRBJ2-5; maybe TRBD1 (5 bases). V gave up 3 bases and J gave up 4 bases, with 9 bases separating them. The germline gives CDR1 SQVTM, CDR2 ANQGSEA. The CDR3 spans 12 residues. The CDR3 nucleotides read TGCAGCGTTGAGCATGGGGCAGAGACCCAGTACTTC. Its translation: CSVEHGAETQYF.

The chain uses TRBV5-4 and TRBJ2-5, with 9 positions matching TRBD1. With V trimmed by 2 bases and J by 2 bases, 4 bases remained unmatched. The CDR3 spans 15 residues. From germline, CDR1 is SGHNT and CDR2 YYREEE (reference sequence). This CDR3 reads CASSLGQGRQETQYF. The CDR3 DNA reads TGTGCCAGCAGCTTAGGACAGGGGCGACAAGAGACCCAGTACTTC.

The chain is built from TRBV30 and TRBJ2-3, with 7 bases lining up with TRBD1. The CDR3 contains 14 residues. Losses at the gene ends were 8 bases for V and 0 bases for J; bases not matched to a gene: 8. Germline V lookup: CDR1 GTSNPN, CDR2 SVGIG (reference sequence). The CDR3: CAQRGTASTDTQYF. The CDR3 DNA is TGTGCCCAAAGAGGGACAGCAAGCACAGATACGCAGTATTTT.

The chain uses TRBV5-4 and TRBJ2-2; D is perhaps TRBD1 (5 bases). CDR1 is SGHNT, CDR2 YYREEE, per germline (reference sequence). V was cut by 2 bases and J by 5 bases, with 10 bases left in between. The CDR3 has 14 amino acids. This CDR3 reads CASSFDRRTGELFF. CDR3 DNA sequence: TGTGCCAGCAGCTTCGACAGAAGGACCGGGGAGCTGTTTTTT.

The sample holds one count of this clone. This sequence joins TRBV20-1 and TRBJ2-5; D possibly corresponds to TRBD2 (5 bases). The J call may be mistaken, given a closer DNA end match to TRBJ2-7. This CDR3 is built from 11 residues. Per the germline V gene, CDR1 is DFQATT and CDR2 is SNEGSKA (reference sequence). As DNA, the CDR3 is TGCAGTGTTCACCGGGAATACGAGCAGTACTTC. Its translation is CSVHREYEQYF.

V gene TRBV19 combines with J gene TRBJ1-1, with 10 bases lining up with TRBD1. Germline loops: CDR1 LNHDA, CDR2 SQIVND (reference sequence). V lost 1 base and J lost 5; bases outside the gene matches: 7. CDR3 length: 16 amino acids. CDR3 residues: CASSIGTGGRGTEAFF. CDR3 in DNA: TGTGCCAGTAGTATAGGGACAGGGGGGCGCGGAACTGAAGCTTTCTTT.

This clone was seen more than once but under ten times. V and J are TRBV30 and TRBJ1-6; D remains ambiguous. The germline V gene encodes CDR1 GTSNPN and CDR2 SVGIG (reference sequence). Trimming shortened V by 2 bases and J by 7 bases, and 9 bases separated the two germline ends. The CDR3 loop spans 13 amino acids. The CDR3 coding sequence is TGTGCCTGGAGTAGGGCCGACAATTCACCCCTCCACTTT. Its protein is CAWSRADNSPLHF.

The sample holds a few counts of this clone. The chain couples TRBV19 to TRBJ2-3; D ambiguous. The CDR3 is 15 amino acids. Trimming cost V 5 bases and J 1 base, with 13 bases left between them. Germline V gene data show CDR1 as LNHDA and CDR2 as SQIVND (reference sequence). Written as DNA, the CDR3 is TGTGCCAGTAGTTTAAGCAGCATTGGCACAGATACGCAGTATTTT. The encoded protein is CASSLSSIGTDTQYF.

The chain employs TRBV29-1 and TRBJ2-3; tentative D call: TRBD1 (6 bases). Trimming stripped 1 base from V and 5 bases from J, with 13 bases between. CDR1 and CDR2 (germline): SQVTM, ANQGSEA. The CDR3 has 14 residues. CDR3 coding DNA: TGCAGCGTTGAAGGATACAGGGTGGGAGATACGCAGTATTTT. The encoded protein is CSVEGYRVGDTQYF.

This clone was counted a few times. This chain joins TRBV5-1 and TRBJ2-3; 9 bases line up with TRBD1. Germline values: CDR1 SGHRS, CDR2 YFSETQ. This CDR3 is built from 18 residues. Trimming at V came to 0 bases and at J to 0 bases, leaving 8 bases not matched to a gene. CDR3 bases: TGCGCCAGCAGCTTGGGACAGGGGGGAGAAACTAGCACAGATACGCAGTATTTT. It codes for CASSLGQGGETSTDTQYF.

The V and J genes are TRBV11-2 and TRBJ2-1; 11 bases match TRBD2. Germline-derived CDR1 and CDR2 are SGHAT and FQNNGV. Trimming took 5 bases from V and 5 from J; bases not matched to a gene: 8. The CDR3 sequence is 16 residues long. The CDR3 DNA reads TGTGCCAGCAGCCGCTCTAGCGGGGGGCTCAACAATGAGCAGTTCTTC. The encoded protein is CASSRSSGGLNNEQFF.

The rearrangement joins TRBV9 to TRBJ2-7, with D tentatively TRBD1 or TRBD2 (5 bases each). This CDR3 spans 15 amino acids. V shed 4 bases and J shed 3 bases, with 17 bases lying between them. CDR1 and CDR2 (germline): SGDLS, YYNGEE. The CDR3 loop is CASSITGASFYEQYF. The CDR3 nucleotides are TGTGCCAGCAGCATCACCGGGGCCTCCTTCTACGAGCAGTACTTC. The whole variable domain, remainder taken from reference TRBV9 and TRBJ2-7, is DSGVTQTPKHLITATGQRVTLRCSPRSGDLSVYWYQQSLDQGLQFLIQYYNGEERAKGNILERFSAQQFPDLHSELNLSSLELGDSALYFCASSITGASFYEQYFGPGTRLTVT.